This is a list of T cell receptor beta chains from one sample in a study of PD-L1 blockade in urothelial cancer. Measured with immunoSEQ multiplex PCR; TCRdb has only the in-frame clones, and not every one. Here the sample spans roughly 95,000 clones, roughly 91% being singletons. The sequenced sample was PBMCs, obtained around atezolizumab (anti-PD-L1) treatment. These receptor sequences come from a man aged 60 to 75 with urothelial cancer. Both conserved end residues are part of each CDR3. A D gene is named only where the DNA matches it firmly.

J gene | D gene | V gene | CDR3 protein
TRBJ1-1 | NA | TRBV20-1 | CSASRITEAFF
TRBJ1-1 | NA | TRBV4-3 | CASSQEGGTEAFF
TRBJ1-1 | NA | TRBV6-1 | CASSGYDTGIAQREAFF
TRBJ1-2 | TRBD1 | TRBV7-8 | CASSLVGQGAGYGYTF
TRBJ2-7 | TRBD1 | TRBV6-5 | CASSARTGGGYEQYF
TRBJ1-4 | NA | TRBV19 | CASSRWRGGARPTNEKLFF
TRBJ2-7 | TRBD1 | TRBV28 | CASSSPDRVKGEQYF
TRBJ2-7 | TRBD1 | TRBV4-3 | CASSQARTGTYEQYF
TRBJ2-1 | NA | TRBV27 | CASSLPQTPGSYNEQFF
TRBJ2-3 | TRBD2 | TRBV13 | CASSISPGLAGGGTDTQYF
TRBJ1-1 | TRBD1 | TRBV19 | CASRGRGHSGTEAFF
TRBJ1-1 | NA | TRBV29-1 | CSVEGLGGPNTEAFF
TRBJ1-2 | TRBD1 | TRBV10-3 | CAISAGQVAESGYTF
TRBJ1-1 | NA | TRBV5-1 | CASSLTDRNTEAFF
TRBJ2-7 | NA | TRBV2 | CASRERATSYEQYF
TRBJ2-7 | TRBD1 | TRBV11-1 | CASVGQGRDEQYF
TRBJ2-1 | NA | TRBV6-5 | CASTGQGAFNEQFF
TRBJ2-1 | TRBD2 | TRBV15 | CATNPGAGGPAEQFF
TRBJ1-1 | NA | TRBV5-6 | CASSPSEGANTEAFF
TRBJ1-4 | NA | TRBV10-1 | CASSGGKSRDFSTNEKLFF
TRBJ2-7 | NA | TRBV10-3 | CAISDRLPGSQQYF
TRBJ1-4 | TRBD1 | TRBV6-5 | CASSRRQGAKEKLFF
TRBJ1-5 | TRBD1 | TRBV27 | CASSPRGYSNQPQHF
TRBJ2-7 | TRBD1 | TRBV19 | CASSSGQASYEQYF
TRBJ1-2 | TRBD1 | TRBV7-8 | CASSPRTGSNYGYTF
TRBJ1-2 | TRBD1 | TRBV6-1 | CASRGGQGYYGYTF
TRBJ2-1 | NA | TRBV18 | CASSPPGSSYNEQFF
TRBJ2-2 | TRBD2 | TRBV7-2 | CASSSGGTANTGELFF
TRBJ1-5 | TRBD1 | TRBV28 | CASSWSQGDQPQHF
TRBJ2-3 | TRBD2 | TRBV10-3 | CAISDWTSGGHTQYF
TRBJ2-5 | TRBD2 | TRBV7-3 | CASSLTAGGVETQYF
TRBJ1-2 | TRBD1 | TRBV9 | CASSVGSRDRDFLGGYTF
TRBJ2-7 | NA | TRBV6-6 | CASSAHSYEQYF
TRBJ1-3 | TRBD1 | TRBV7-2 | CASSRTGTSGNTIYF
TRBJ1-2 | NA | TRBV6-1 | CASRRDGSNYGYTF